Listed below are T cell receptor beta chains from one sample, sequenced in a study of T cell responses to AZD1222 COVID-19 vaccine. Clones were read by immunoSEQ multiplex PCR, and TCRdb kept only the in-frame ones, dropping some. The sample lists about 120,000 clones, approximately 92% occurring once. The material was peripheral blood, obtained on day 0 of AZD1222 vaccination. Receptors originate from an adult in good health. Each CDR3 is given with its conserved first and last residue. A D gene is named only where the DNA matches it firmly.

CDR3 protein,CDR3 DNA,J gene,D gene,V gene
CASSFGVSTDTQYF,TGTGCCAGCAGTTTCGGGGTTAGCACAGATACGCAGTATTTT,TRBJ2-3,.,TRBV28
CASRPTGDLYGYTF,TGTGCCAGCAGGCCGACAGGGGACCTCTATGGCTACACCTTC,TRBJ1-2,TRBD1,TRBV6-5
CATRQRPLSYEQYF,TGTGCCACCCGCCAGCGGCCACTCTCCTACGAGCAGTACTTC,TRBJ2-7,.,TRBV11-2
CASTTGAAYEQYF,TGTGCCAGCACCACAGGGGCAGCGTACGAGCAGTACTTC,TRBJ2-7,TRBD1,TRBV28
CASSPATGAGNTIYF,TGTGCCAGCTCACCCGCGACAGGGGCAGGAAACACCATATATTTT,TRBJ1-3,TRBD1,TRBV18
CASSLLDSSPLHF,TGTGCCAGCAGCTTACTGGACTCTTCACCCCTCCACTTT,TRBJ1-6,.,TRBV11-2
CASTTGTAFTDTQYF,TGTGCCAGCACCACCGGGACAGCGTTCACAGATACGCAGTATTTT,TRBJ2-3,TRBD1,TRBV27
CASSSNRAPTVQQYF,TGTGCCAGCAGCTCAAACAGAGCCCCCACGGTCCAGCAGTACTTC,TRBJ2-7,.,TRBV7-6
CASSLGTGGRQYF,TGTGCCAGCAGCTTAGGGACAGGGGGTAGGCAGTACTTC,TRBJ2-7,TRBD1,TRBV13
CASSVARTGSRWGGELFF,TGTGCCAGCAGCGTAGCCCGAACCGGGAGCCGATGGGGCGGGGAGCTGTTTTTT,TRBJ2-2,.,TRBV9
CASSTGAYNEQFF,TGTGCCAGCAGTACCGGCGCCTACAATGAGCAGTTCTTC,TRBJ2-1,.,TRBV6-5
CASSPGLAGGHEQFF,TGTGCCAGCAGCCCCGGACTAGCGGGGGGTCATGAGCAGTTCTTC,TRBJ2-1,TRBD2,TRBV7-7
CASSSGTPMGGQPQHF,TGTGCCAGCAGTTCCGGGACACCGATGGGGGGCCAGCCCCAGCATTTT,TRBJ1-5,.,TRBV27
CSVGARLGTEAFF,TGCAGCGTTGGGGCACGATTGGGGACTGAAGCTTTCTTT,TRBJ1-1,.,TRBV29-1
CASSFSTGWAGANVLTF,TGTGCCAGCAGTTTTTCTACAGGGTGGGCTGGGGCCAACGTCCTGACTTTC,TRBJ2-6,.,TRBV28
CASSAGQGVGQPQHF,TGCGCCAGCAGTGCGGGACAGGGGGTCGGTCAGCCCCAGCATTTT,TRBJ1-5,TRBD1,TRBV10-2
CASKGAGGPNEQFF,TGTGCCAGCAAGGGAGCGGGAGGGCCCAATGAGCAGTTCTTC,TRBJ2-1,TRBD2,TRBV7-9
CASSPPAGDNSPLHF,TGTGCCAGCTCACCACCTGCAGGGGACAATTCACCCCTCCACTTT,TRBJ1-6,.,TRBV18
CASKRQGSGNTIYF,TGTGCCAGCAAGCGACAGGGATCTGGAAACACCATATATTTT,TRBJ1-3,TRBD1,TRBV5-8